This TCR beta chain was captured by sequencing in a study of regulatory T cells in long-lasting Graves disease (dated by TCRdb to 2020 to 2022). At the level of the whole study: To count as having persistent Graves' disease, a patient had to have received antithyroid drug treatment for over 5 years with TSH receptor autoantibodies remaining persistently positive. Peripheral blood TCR sequencing and RNA sequencing compared persistent Graves' disease patients with newly diagnosed Graves' disease patients. The study took place in China and was registered as a clinical trial. TCR sequencing covered around 13 persistent and approximately 20 newly diagnosed Graves' disease patients, approximately 33 samples in total. On average, persistent Graves' disease patients in the clinical cohort had been on antithyroid drugs for eight to twelve years. The investigation overall reported the following: Persistent disease showed preferential use of TRBV28, TRBJ1-2 and TRBJ2-5, whereas newly diagnosed disease favored TRBV20-1 and TRBJ2-1. Only the TCR beta chain was sequenced and analyzed. Because the primary lesion, thyroid tissue, could not be accessed, the study looked at peripheral blood alone. A larger number of public clonotypes was shared among persistent patients (approximately 3,000) than among newly diagnosed patients (more than 850). As a limitation, the authors acknowledged that the small sample size may reduce accuracy. Lower TCR Shannon entropy and fewer highly expanded clones were observed in persistent Graves' disease patients than in newly diagnosed patients, which suggested clonal expansion.

The time point label corresponds to: persistent/refractory GD, antithyroid drugs over 5 years with positive TRAb. RNA was extracted from PBMCs in TRIzol for both TCR sequencing and RNA sequencing. Graves' disease was diagnosed according to American Thyroid Association guidelines. Patients for the study were recruited at an endocrinology department in Xi'an, China. From each patient, around 8.3 milliliters of peripheral blood was collected into an EDTA anticoagulant tube. Ficoll Paque Plus density gradient separation was used to isolate PBMCs, and no further T cell sorting was done. RNA quality was checked with an Agilent 2100 Bioanalyzer and agarose gel, and concentration with a NanoDrop 2000. Libraries were built with multiplex PCR. For sequencing, an Illumina HiSeq 4000 was employed. TCR beta libraries were built with iRepertoire HTBI primers and Arm-PCR amplification of CDR3 regions. Gel purification was performed on PCR products prior to sequencing. The source study handled its data this way. Across samples, 62 TRBV and roughly 15 TRBJ segments were identified and used for gene usage analysis of CDR3 amino acid clonotypes. Filtered high-quality paired reads were merged into contigs using COPE and FqMerger. BLAST was used to align contigs to the IMGT TRBV, TRBD and TRBJ reference genes, and CDR3 was defined following IMGT. Highly expanded clones were defined as clonotypes with a frequency above 0.1%. Shannon entropy was used to measure repertoire diversity, and the Gini coefficient was used to measure V-J evenness. Clonotypes shared by more than one individual were considered public. Using fastp at Q25 and MiXCR, TCRdb reprocessed the public reads and kept productive beta chains. Merged by CDR3 protein, the rows form single entries marked with the most common genes and DNA. Clone size and V and J calls follow TCRdb, not the original study. The sample includes roughly 700,000 distinct CDR3 sequences, with around 30% observed a single time. The top ten hold 35% to 55% of the sample.

On this clonotype itself: The target of this receptor is not known. One base away there is no much larger clone; base qualities are not given.

The junction shows trimming of 3 bases on V and 6 bases on J, and the gene matches do not reach 10 bases of it. Including cysteine and phenylalanine, the CDR3 has 15 amino acids. Kept here is only the CDR3 DNA, which spans 45 bases and is read in frame from base 1. The receptor comes from a female donor with Graves disease. This sample comprised peripheral blood mononuclear cells (PBMCs), obtained when the disease was refractory, from a patient treated with antithyroid drugs. The chain uses TRBV12-3 or TRBV12-4 and TRBJ2-7; 8 middle bases align to TRBD1. The DNA reads TGTGCCAGCAGTTTTGGAGGACAGGGAGAGTCCGAGCAGTACTTC. Translated, it gives CASSFGGQGESEQYF.